The 27 T cell receptor beta chains given below trace back to one sample, sequenced in a study of blood T cell repertoires in COVID-19. Sequencing was performed with immunoSEQ multiplex PCR; in TCRdb, only in-frame clones are kept and a portion is missing. Of about 260,000 clones listed, around 93% are singletons. Material for sequencing was PBMCs or T cells enriched from blood (not recorded which). The receptor source for this set is a man between 40 and 49 years old who had been exposed to COVID-19.

The CDR3 is CASSATGTSLSSYEQYF. In nucleotides, the CDR3 is TGTGCCAGCAGCGCGACCGGGACTAGCCTCAGCTCCTACGAGCAGTACTTC. The gene calls are TRBV9 and TRBJ2-7, with 9 bases matching TRBD2. J gave up 0 bases and V 3 bases, and 10 bases lay outside the gene matches. CDR3 length equals 17 residues. CDR1 is SGDLS and CDR2 is YYNGEE in the germline V gene.

This chain uses TRBV11-2 with TRBJ2-7; no clear D gene. This CDR3 has 15 amino acids. CDR1 and CDR2 (germline): SGHAT, FQNNGV. The V and J ends lost 0 bases and 1 base respectively, with 10 bases between them. CDR3 in amino acids: CASSLDAANSYEQYF. The CDR3 nucleotides read TGTGCCAGCAGCTTAGATGCGGCTAATTCCTACGAGCAGTACTTC.

The chain has TRBV7-2 and TRBJ1-4; D perhaps matches TRBD1 (6 bases). Germline V gives CDR1 SGHTA, CDR2 FQGNSA. CDR3 length: 16 amino acids. Trimming stripped 0 bases from V and 2 bases from J, with 10 bases between. CDR3 region: CASSLAGGGTNEKLFF. In DNA, the CDR3 is TGTGCCAGCAGCTTAGCAGGGGGTGGTACTAATGAAAAACTGTTTTTT.

This clone was counted only a few times. The genes are TRBV6-5 and TRBJ1-5; TRBD1 matches 7 bases. After removal of 10 bases from V and 2 bases from J, the junction contained 2 bases not matched to a gene. This CDR3 contains 12 residues. From germline, CDR1 is MNHEY and CDR2 SVGAGI. CDR3 sequence reads: CATTGGNQPQHF. DNA for the CDR3: TGTGCCACCACAGGGGGCAATCAGCCCCAGCATTTT.

This sequence joins TRBV23-1 and TRBJ2-5; 8 nucleotides line up with TRBD1. TRBV23-1 carries the ORF label, with uncertain function. CDR3 length: 17 amino acids. The V segment lost 2 bases and the J segment 4 bases; nucleotides outside the gene matches: 12. This CDR3 reads CASSQTLNDRGVETQYF. DNA for the CDR3: TGCGCCAGCAGTCAAACCCTCAACGACAGGGGAGTAGAGACCCAGTACTTC.

The chain couples TRBV27 to TRBJ1-3, with D perhaps matching TRBD1 (6 bases). The CDR3 runs to 16 residues. CDR1 is MNHEY, CDR2 SMNVEV, per germline (reference sequence). V was cut by 4 bases and J by 0 bases, with 13 bases left in between. DNA for the CDR3: TGTGCCAGCAGTTCAAAACAGGGCCTCTCTGGAAACACCATATATTTT. Translating it yields CASSSKQGLSGNTIYF.

The chain has TRBV2 and TRBJ2-4; 10 nucleotides align to TRBD1. The junction had 7 bases not matched to a gene; V was cut back by 6 bases and J by 8 bases. Germline values: CDR1 SNHLY, CDR2 FYNNEI. The CDR3 is 14 residues long. CDR3 in DNA: TGTGCCAGCAGCGACAGGGGGCTGGGGGACATTCAGTACTTC. Residues: CASSDRGLGDIQYF.

The chain uses TRBV28 and TRBJ1-5; 11 bases are a match to TRBD1. The CDR3 totals 15 residues. Germline V gene data show CDR1 as MDHEN and CDR2 as SYDVKM. With 6 bases clipped from V and 6 bases from J, the junction kept 7 bases outside the gene matches. The CDR3 loop is CASSFGQGAIQPQHF. CDR3 nucleotide sequence: TGTGCCAGCAGCTTTGGACAGGGGGCGATTCAGCCCCAGCATTTT.

J is TRBJ1-5 and V is TRBV7-3; D gene unclear. With 7 bases removed from V and 6 bases from J, the gap between germline ends came to 19 bases. Germline V gene data show CDR1 as SGHTA and CDR2 as FQGTGA. The CDR3 loop spans 15 amino acids. The CDR3 reads CASILRLSPGQPQHF. Written as DNA, the CDR3 is TGTGCCAGCATCCTAAGGTTGTCGCCGGGTCAGCCCCAGCATTTT.

This clone was recorded a few times. The chain has TRBV5-1 and TRBJ2-7, with TRBD2 matching over 10 bases. With 5 bases clipped from V and 5 bases from J, the junction kept 16 bases outside the gene matches. The germline V gene encodes CDR1 SGHRS and CDR2 YFSETQ. This CDR3 spans 17 amino acids. CDR3 sequence (DNA): TGCGCCAGCAGTCTCCGATCTAGCGGGAGTTCAAGCCACGAGCAGTACTTC. This sequence encodes CASSLRSSGSSSHEQYF.

The gene calls are TRBV25-1 and TRBJ2-7; 7 bases are shared with TRBD2. The CDR3 runs to 17 residues. V gave up 4 bases and J gave up 3 bases; unmatched junction bases: 15. Looked up from germline, CDR1 is MGHDK and CDR2 is SYGVNS. Here the CDR3 reads CASSGSIAGVPVYEQYF. CDR3 in DNA: TGTGCCAGCAGTGGATCCATAGCGGGCGTGCCGGTCTACGAGCAGTACTTC.

This clone was observed a few times. The V and J genes are TRBV5-4 and TRBJ2-3, with 8 positions matching TRBD2. V dropped 7 bases and J dropped 4; count of bases not matched to a gene: 11. The CDR3 totals 15 residues. In germline, CDR1 is SGHNT, CDR2 YYREEE (reference sequence). Here the CDR3 reads CASGLIAGPPDTQYF. DNA for the CDR3: TGTGCCAGCGGATTGATAGCGGGGCCCCCAGATACGCAGTATTTT. The whole variable domain, remainder taken from reference TRBV5-4 and TRBJ2-3, is ETGVTQSPTHLIKTRGQQVTLRCSSQSGHNTVSWYQQALGQGPQFIFQYYREEENGRGNFPPRFSGLQFPNYSSELNVNALELDDSALYLCASGLIAGPPDTQYFGPGTRLTVL.

The V call is TRBV25-1, the J call TRBJ2-7, with TRBD1 matching 10 bases. With V trimmed by 5 bases and J by 10 bases, 11 bases remained unmatched. There are 14 residues in the CDR3. CDR1 MGHDK and CDR2 SYGVNS come from the germline V gene. DNA of the CDR3: TGTGCCAGCAGTCTTTGGGGACAGGGGACCTACCAGTACTTC. This encodes CASSLWGQGTYQYF.

This chain uses TRBV30 with TRBJ1-1; weak D call: TRBD1 (5 bases). This CDR3 is 14 amino acids long. Germline V gene sequence: CDR1 GTSNPN, CDR2 SVGIG (reference sequence). Between the trimmed V and J ends, which lost 2 bases and 4 bases, there was a span of 14 bases. DNA of the CDR3: TGTGCCTGGAGTAGCCCAGGGAAAGGCACTGAAGCTTTCTTT. It translates to CAWSSPGKGTEAFF. The variable domain in full, completed from reference TRBV30 and TRBJ1-1, reads SQTIHQWPATLVQPVGSPLSLECTVEGTSNPNLYWYRQAAGRGLQLLFYSVGIGQISSEVPQNLSASRPQDRQFILSSKKLLLSDSGFYLCAWSSPGKGTEAFFGQGTRLTVV.

The genes are TRBV3-1 (or the pseudogene TRBV3-2) and TRBJ1-3; a possible D gene is TRBD1 (6 bases). The germline gives CDR1 LGHDT, CDR2 YNNKEL (reference sequence). The CDR3 has 15 residues. With 4 bases removed from V and 4 bases from J, the gap between germline ends came to 14 bases. The CDR3 loop reads CASSPDGGAGNTIYF. DNA for the CDR3: TGTGCCAGCAGCCCAGATGGGGGCGCGGGAAACACCATATATTTT.

This sequence joins TRBV27 and TRBJ1-2, with 7 bases fitting TRBD1. Trimming removed 6 bases from V and 0 bases from J; junction bases left unmatched: 4. This CDR3 contains 14 residues. Per germline, CDR1 MNHEY and CDR2 SMNVEV (reference sequence). The CDR3 DNA follows: TGTGCCAGCAGGTCAGGGGGGACTAACTATGGCTACACCTTC. Translated: CASRSGGTNYGYTF.

This sequence joins TRBV19 and TRBJ2-7, with TRBD1 identical over 9 bases. J gave up 3 bases and V 4 bases, and 4 bases lay outside the gene matches. The CDR3 runs to 14 residues. The germline V gene encodes CDR1 LNHDA and CDR2 SQIVND (reference sequence). The CDR3: CASSKQGASYEQYF. DNA for the CDR3: TGTGCCAGTAGTAAACAGGGGGCTAGCTACGAGCAGTACTTC.

V usage is TRBV13 and J usage is TRBJ2-5; TRBD2 agrees at 14 bases. J lost 4 bases, V lost 1 base, and 8 bases had no gene match. This CDR3 region has 18 residues. The germline gives CDR1 PRHDT, CDR2 FYEKMQ (reference sequence). The CDR3, as DNA: TGTGCCAGCAGCTTAGTGGGGGGACTAGCGGGAGTGGGAGAGACCCAGTACTTC. It translates to CASSLVGGLAGVGETQYF.

The chain links TRBV19 to TRBJ2-6, with D possibly matching TRBD2 (5 bases). This CDR3 has 14 amino acids. V lost 3 bases and J lost 2, with 5 bases in between. CDR1 and CDR2 (germline): LNHDA, SQIVND (reference sequence). The CDR3 region has the DNA TGTGCCAGTAGTATCGGGGCTGGGGCCAACGTCCTGACTTTC. Its protein product is CASSIGAGANVLTF.

The chain employs TRBV10-3 and TRBJ2-7; TRBD1 aligns across 7 bases. V was clipped by 4 bases and J by 0 bases; unmatched bases: 12. CDR1 ENHRY and CDR2 SYGVKD come from the germline V gene. The CDR3 sequence is 17 residues long. The CDR3 sequence is CAISAAGGTESSYEQYF. The CDR3 region has the DNA TGTGCCATCAGTGCTGCCGGTGGGACAGAGAGCTCCTACGAGCAGTACTTC.

This chain connects TRBV9 to TRBJ1-2; D perhaps matches TRBD1 (6 bases). This CDR3 comprises 13 residues. The germline CDR1 and CDR2 sequences are SGDLS and YYNGEE. V was trimmed by 3 bases and J by 8 bases, leaving 14 bases between them. CDR3 protein: CASSDPPGVGYTF. CDR3 bases: TGTGCCAGCAGCGACCCCCCAGGGGTCGGCTACACCTTC.

The chain combines TRBV14 with TRBJ2-7; 9 bases align to TRBD2. Germline CDR1 is SGHDN and CDR2 is FVKESK. Trimming at V came to 0 bases and at J to 0 bases, leaving 3 bases not matched to a gene. The CDR3 length is 16 residues. The CDR3, as DNA: TGTGCCAGCAGCCAAGATCCAGCGGGAGGCTCCTACGAGCAGTACTTC. Translating it yields CASSQDPAGGSYEQYF. The variable domain in full, with the rest retrieved from reference TRBV14 and TRBJ2-7, is EAGVTQFPSHSVIEKGQTVTLRCDPISGHDNLYWYRRVMGKEIKFLLHFVKESKQDESGMPNNRFLAERTGGTYSTLKVQPAELEDSGVYFCASSQDPAGGSYEQYFGPGTRLTVT.

The chain recombines TRBV30 with TRBJ1-2; 7 bases map to TRBD1. Germline CDR1 GTSNPN, CDR2 SVGIG (reference sequence). This CDR3 is 16 amino acids long. V shed 0 bases, J shed 4 bases, and the junction held 11 bases outside the gene matches. CDR3 amino acids: CAWSVRGLDSGYGYTF. CDR3 nucleotide sequence: TGTGCCTGGAGTGTAAGGGGGCTGGACTCGGGCTATGGCTACACCTTC.

In its sample, this clone was seen once. The chain couples TRBV5-1 to TRBJ2-1, with 8 positions matching TRBD2. After removal of 0 bases from V and 10 bases from J, the junction contained 9 bases not matched to a gene. Looked up from germline, CDR1 is SGHRS and CDR2 is YFSETQ. There are 15 residues in the CDR3. The CDR3 region has the DNA TGCGCCAGCAGCTTGGCCGGGACTAGGACTGAGGAGCAGTTCTTC. This encodes CASSLAGTRTEEQFF.

The rearrangement joins TRBV4-3 to TRBJ1-6, with 7 bases aligning to TRBD1. Unmatched junction bases numbered 5, after V lost 0 bases and J lost 12 bases. The CDR3 sequence is 14 residues long. Germline-derived CDR1 and CDR2 are LGHNA and YSLEER. Here the CDR3 DNA reads TGCGCCAGCAGCCAAGACAGGGGGAAAGTACCCCTCCACTTT. This sequence encodes CASSQDRGKVPLHF.

This clone was counted once. The chain has TRBV3-1 (or the pseudogene TRBV3-2) and TRBJ2-1; no clear D. The V and J ends lost 6 bases and 7 bases respectively, with 4 bases between them. Germline V gene data show CDR1 as LGHDT and CDR2 as YNNKEL (reference sequence). The CDR3 is made up of 10 amino acids. CDR3 sequence reads: CASSPNEQFF. The CDR3 DNA is TGTGCCAGCAGTCCGAATGAGCAGTTCTTC.

The chain uses TRBV29-1 and TRBJ2-2, with D perhaps matching TRBD1 (5 bases). The CDR3 extends over 12 amino acids. From germline, CDR1 is SQVTM and CDR2 ANQGSEA. Trimming took 7 bases from V and 4 from J, leaving 10 bases between them. In DNA form, the CDR3 reads TGCAGCGCCACGACAGCCACCGGGGAGCTGTTTTTT. Translating gives CSATTATGELFF.